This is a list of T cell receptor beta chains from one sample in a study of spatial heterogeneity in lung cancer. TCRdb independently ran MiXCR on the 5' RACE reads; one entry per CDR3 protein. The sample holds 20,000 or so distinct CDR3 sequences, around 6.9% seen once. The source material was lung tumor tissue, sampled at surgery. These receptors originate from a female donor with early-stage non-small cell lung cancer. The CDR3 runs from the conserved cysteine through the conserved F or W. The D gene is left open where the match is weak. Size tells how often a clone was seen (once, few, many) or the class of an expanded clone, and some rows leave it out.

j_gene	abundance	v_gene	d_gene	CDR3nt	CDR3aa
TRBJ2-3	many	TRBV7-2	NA	TGTGCCAGCAGCTCGACCCGCCTCGCTTTGCATACGCAGTATTTT	CASSSTRLALHTQYF
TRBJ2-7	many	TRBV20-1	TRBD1	TGCAGACCGGGACAGGGGGCACCTGGCTCCTACGAGCAGTACTTC	CRPGQGAPGSYEQYF
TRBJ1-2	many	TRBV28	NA	TGTGCCAGCAGTTTATCTTTTGGCTACACCTTC	CASSLSFGYTF
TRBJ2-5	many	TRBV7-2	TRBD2	TGTGCCAGCAGCTTTATCGCGGGAGGTCAGGGAGAGACCCAGTACTTC	CASSFIAGGQGETQYF
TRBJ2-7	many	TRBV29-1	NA	TGCAGCGCCAAAGGACAGATAGCCTCCTACGAGCAGTACTTC	CSAKGQIASYEQYF
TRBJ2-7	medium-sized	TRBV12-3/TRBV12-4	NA	TGTGCCAGCAGTTTTGGCGGTAACGAGCAGTACTTC	CASSFGGNEQYF
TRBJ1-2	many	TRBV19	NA	TGTGCCAGTAGTATAGAGGACGGACTCTATGGCTACACCTTC	CASSIEDGLYGYTF
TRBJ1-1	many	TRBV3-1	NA	TGTGCCAGCAGCCACTCACCGGGACACGGCACTGAAGCTTTCTTT	CASSHSPGHGTEAFF
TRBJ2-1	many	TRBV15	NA	TGTGCCACCAGCAGAGATCGGTGGTCGTACAATGAGCAGTTCTTC	CATSRDRWSYNEQFF
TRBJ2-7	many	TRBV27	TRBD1	TGTGCCAGCAGAGGACTGACAGGGGTGAAGGACAACGAGCAGTACTTC	CASRGLTGVKDNEQYF
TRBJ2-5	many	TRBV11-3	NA	TGTGCCAGCAGCTTAGTCGGACAGCCAGGGGAGACCCAGTACTTC	CASSLVGQPGETQYF
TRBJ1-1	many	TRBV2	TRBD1	TGTGCCAGCAGTGAAGAGACAGGGGGCGCGGGGAACACTGAAGCTTTCTTT	CASSEETGGAGNTEAFF
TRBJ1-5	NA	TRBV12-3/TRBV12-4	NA	TGTGCCAGCAGTTTAGAGGCAGGTTACCAGCCCCAGCATTTT	CASSLEAGYQPQHF
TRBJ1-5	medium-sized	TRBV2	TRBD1	TGTGCCAGCAGCTCCGGGACAGAGAGAAATCAGCCCCAGCATTTT	CASSSGTERNQPQHF
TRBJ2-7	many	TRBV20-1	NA	TGCAGTGCTAGTCGGAATATCTTGGAGAACGAGCAGTACTTC	CSASRNILENEQYF
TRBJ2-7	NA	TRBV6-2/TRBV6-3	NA	TGTGCCAGCAGTTTGGAACGGGTCTCCTACGAGCAGTACTTC	CASSLERVSYEQYF
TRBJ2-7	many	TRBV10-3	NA	TGTGCCAACCGCCGGGACCCTCGCTACGAGCAGTACTTC	CANRRDPRYEQYF
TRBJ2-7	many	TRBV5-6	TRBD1	TGTGCCAGCAGCGGCTTCTTGGACAGGGGTTACGAGCAGTACTTC	CASSGFLDRGYEQYF
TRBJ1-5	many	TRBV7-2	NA	TGTGCCAGCAGCCGCTCGTCGCGGGATCAGCCCCAGCATTTT	CASSRSSRDQPQHF
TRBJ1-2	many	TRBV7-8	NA	TGTGCCAGCAGCCGCATCAGCTATGGCTACACCTTC	CASSRISYGYTF
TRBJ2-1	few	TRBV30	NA	TGTGCCTGGAGTGTAGGTAGTGCCTACAATGAGCAGTTCTTC	CAWSVGSAYNEQFF
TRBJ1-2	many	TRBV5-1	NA	TGCGCCAGCAGCTTGGAAGGGGAGAACTATGGCTACACCTTC	CASSLEGENYGYTF
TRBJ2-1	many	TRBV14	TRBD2	TGTGCCAGCAGCCATCCCCTAGCGGGAGGGCCGTATGAGCAGTTCTTC	CASSHPLAGGPYEQFF
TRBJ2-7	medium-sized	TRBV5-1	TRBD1	TGCGCCAGCAGCTTGACAGGGGAGCTCCAGTACTTC	CASSLTGELQYF
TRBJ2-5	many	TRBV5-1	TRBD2	TGCGCCAGCAGCTTAGGACTAGCGGGACGAGGAGAGACCCAGTACTTC	CASSLGLAGRGETQYF
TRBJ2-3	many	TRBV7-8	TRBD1	TGTGCCAGCAGCTCCTTGAGACAGGGGGCAGATACGCAGTATTTT	CASSSLRQGADTQYF
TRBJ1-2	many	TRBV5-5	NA	TGTGCCAGCAGCCCAGAGGGACCCAACCGCTATGGCTACACCTTC	CASSPEGPNRYGYTF
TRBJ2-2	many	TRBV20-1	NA	TGCAGTGCTAGGAAGGACACCGGGGAGCTGTTTTTT	CSARKDTGELFF
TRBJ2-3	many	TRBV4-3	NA	TGCGCCAGCAGCCCGCGCCTCCCCACAGATACGCAGTATTTT	CASSPRLPTDTQYF
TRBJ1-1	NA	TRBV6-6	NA	TGTGCCAGCAGGATCGTTACTGGAGTGAACACTGAAGCTTTCTTT	CASRIVTGVNTEAFF
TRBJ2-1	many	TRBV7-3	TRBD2	TGTGCCAGCAGCCCCCGCGGTAGCGGGATCTACAATGAGCAGTTCTTC	CASSPRGSGIYNEQFF